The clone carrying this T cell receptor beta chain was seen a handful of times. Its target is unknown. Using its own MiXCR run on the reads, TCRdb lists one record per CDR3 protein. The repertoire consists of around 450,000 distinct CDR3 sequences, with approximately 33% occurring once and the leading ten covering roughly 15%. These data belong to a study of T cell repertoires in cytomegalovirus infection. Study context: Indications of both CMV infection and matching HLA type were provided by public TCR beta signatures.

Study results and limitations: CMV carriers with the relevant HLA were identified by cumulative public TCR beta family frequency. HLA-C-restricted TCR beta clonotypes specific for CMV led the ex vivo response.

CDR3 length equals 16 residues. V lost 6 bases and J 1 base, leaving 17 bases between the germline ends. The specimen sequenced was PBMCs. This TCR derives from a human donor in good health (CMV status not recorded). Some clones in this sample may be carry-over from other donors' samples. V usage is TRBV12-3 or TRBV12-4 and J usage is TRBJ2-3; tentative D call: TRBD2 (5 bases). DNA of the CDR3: TGTGCCAGCAGCCAACCCAGCGGTGTCGGCACAGATACGCAGTATTTT. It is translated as CASSQPSGVGTDTQYF.